This TCR beta chain stems from a study of blood T cell repertoires in COVID-19. Germline loops: CDR1 LGHNA, CDR2 YNFKEQ. The trim removed 0 bases at V and 5 bases at J, leaving 1 base unmatched. This CDR3 is built from 15 residues. The protocol was immunoSEQ multiplex PCR, while the TCRdb copy is restricted to in-frame clones and leaves out a portion. This repertoire shows 270,000 or so clones, over 70% found once; its top ten account for roughly 8.6%. Material for sequencing was peripheral blood. The clonotype was recovered from a human donor in a cohort sampled during active COVID-19. The rearrangement links TRBV4-2 to TRBJ1-4, with TRBD1 matching 9 bases. The CDR3 region is CASSQDGTGNEKLFF. The CDR3 DNA sequence: TGTGCCAGCAGCCAAGATGGGACAGGGAATGAAAAACTGTTTTTT.